This is a list of T cell receptor beta chains from one sample in a study of blood T cell repertoires in COVID-19. Using immunoSEQ multiplex PCR, the repertoire was profiled, and TCRdb retains in-frame clones only, with some absent. The table records 100,000 to 150,000 clones, 65% to 90% of them present only once. Sequencing was performed on peripheral blood. The source of these receptors is a man older than 75 with active or convalescent COVID-19. Both conserved end residues are part of each CDR3. The order of the fields is CDR3 DNA, CDR3 protein, clone size, V gene, J gene, D gene. A D gene is named only where the DNA matches it firmly. The size field is filled for only some rows; it gives once, few, many or a size class.

TGTGCCAGTAGTCTCGCGGGGGACTCCTACGAGCAGTACTTC,CASSLAGDSYEQYF,NA,TRBV19,TRBJ2-7,TRBD2
TGTGCCTGGAGCATCGGGACAGCTAATGAAAAACTGTTTTTT,CAWSIGTANEKLFF,NA,TRBV30,TRBJ1-4,TRBD1
TGTGCCAGCAGCGTAGGGAGTTCTGGAAACACCATATATTTT,CASSVGSSGNTIYF,NA,TRBV9,TRBJ1-3,NA
TGTGCCAGCAGTCCGCGGGCCGGAAACACCATATATTTT,CASSPRAGNTIYF,once,TRBV12-3/TRBV12-4,TRBJ1-3,NA
TGTGCCAGCAGTGAGGGGGGGGTGCCCAATCAGCCCCAGCATTTT,CASSEGGVPNQPQHF,NA,TRBV6-1,TRBJ1-5,NA
TGTGCCAGCAGTTTACCAGGGGGAGGCGAAAAACTGTTTTTT,CASSLPGGGEKLFF,NA,TRBV28,TRBJ1-4,TRBD1
TGTGCCAGCAGCTTAGAGGGGCCCACTAATTTGGCTTTCTTT,CASSLEGPTNLAFF,NA,TRBV7-9,TRBJ1-1,NA
TGCGCCAGCAGTGACAGGGCTCGCAATCAGCCCCAGCATTTT,CASSDRARNQPQHF,NA,TRBV10-2,TRBJ1-5,NA
TGTGCCAGCAGCTTAGTGGGGGGGGGTAGCTCCTACAATGAGCAGTTCTTC,CASSLVGGGSSYNEQFF,NA,TRBV7-2,TRBJ2-1,TRBD2
TGCGCCAGCAGCTTGGCAGTGAACACTGAAGCTTTCTTT,CASSLAVNTEAFF,NA,TRBV5-1,TRBJ1-1,NA
TGCGCCAGCAGCTTGGGGCCTAGTCAAGGCTACGAGCAGTACTTC,CASSLGPSQGYEQYF,NA,TRBV5-1,TRBJ2-7,NA
TGTGCCAGCAGCCACTACGACAGGGTAAGGAGTCAGGCTAATGAAAAACTGTTTTTT,CASSHYDRVRSQANEKLFF,NA,TRBV5-4,TRBJ1-4,TRBD1
TGCAGCGTTGGGGACAGTTCCTACGAGCAGTACTTC,CSVGDSSYEQYF,NA,TRBV29-1,TRBJ2-7,TRBD1
TGTGCCAGCAGTTACACCTTAGCGGGGGGGCAGTTCTTC,CASSYTLAGGQFF,NA,TRBV6-5,TRBJ2-1,TRBD2
TGTGCCAGCAGCCAAGGGACAGCCACAGATACGCAGTATTTT,CASSQGTATDTQYF,few,TRBV3-1/TRBV3-2,TRBJ2-3,NA
TGTGCCAGCAGCTCGAGACAAACAGAGAACTATGGCTACACCTTC,CASSSRQTENYGYTF,NA,TRBV7-9,TRBJ1-2,NA
TGTGCCAGCAGCGCGCAGGGTGAGGAGACCCAGTACTTC,CASSAQGEETQYF,NA,TRBV9,TRBJ2-5,NA
TGTGCCAGCAGTTACGGGACAACTTCTGGGGCCAAAAACATTCAGTACTTC,CASSYGTTSGAKNIQYF,NA,TRBV6-2/TRBV6-3,TRBJ2-4,NA
TGCAGCGTTGAAGAACAGGGGACACCCGATTTT,CSVEEQGTPDF,NA,TRBV29-1,TRBJ1-4,TRBD1
TGTGCCAGCAGCTTGGCCGGGACAGGGGACCAGCCCCAGCATTTT,CASSLAGTGDQPQHF,NA,TRBV5-6,TRBJ1-5,TRBD1
TGTGCCAGCAGCTTGACTAGCGGGATTAATGAGCAGTTCTTC,CASSLTSGINEQFF,NA,TRBV11-3,TRBJ2-1,TRBD2
TGTGCCAGCAGCACGGGACTAACGAACACCGGGGAGCTGTTTTTT,CASSTGLTNTGELFF,NA,TRBV5-8,TRBJ2-2,TRBD2
TGTGCCAGCAGCCAAGGGCGGACTAGCGGGGGAGAGACCCAGTACTTC,CASSQGRTSGGETQYF,few,TRBV3-1/TRBV3-2,TRBJ2-5,TRBD2
TGTGCCAGCAGCTTAATGGCACTAGGGTCTGGGGCCAACGTCCTGACTTTC,CASSLMALGSGANVLTF,medium-sized,TRBV7-3,TRBJ2-6,NA
TGTGCCTGGAGTGTAGACAGGGTGTGGGGGAGCTCCTATAATTCACCCCTCCACTTT,CAWSVDRVWGSSYNSPLHF,NA,TRBV30,TRBJ1-6,TRBD1
TGTGCCAGCAGTTTACAACCGGGACTAGCGGGAACCTTCTCCTACGAGCAGTACTTC,CASSLQPGLAGTFSYEQYF,NA,TRBV27,TRBJ2-7,TRBD2
TGTGCCAGCAGCGACGGGGTAGCGGGAGACTTGTACGAGCAGTACTTC,CASSDGVAGDLYEQYF,NA,TRBV21-1,TRBJ2-7,NA
TGTGCCAGTAGTGGACAGGGTAATTCACCCCTCCACTTT,CASSGQGNSPLHF,NA,TRBV19,TRBJ1-6,TRBD1
TGTGCCAGCTCAAGGGGACTAGAGGATGAGCAGTTCTTC,CASSRGLEDEQFF,NA,TRBV18,TRBJ2-1,TRBD2
TGTGCCAGCTCACCTGGACTCCTCTACGAGCAGTACTTC,CASSPGLLYEQYF,few,TRBV18,TRBJ2-7,NA
TGTGCCAGCAGTTTATTAGGGACAGCCGGCCGGAACACTGAAGCTTTCTTT,CASSLLGTAGRNTEAFF,once,TRBV27,TRBJ1-1,TRBD1
TGCGCCAGCAGCTCCGGACAGGGCGGGCGTGAAAAACTGTTTTTT,CASSSGQGGREKLFF,NA,TRBV5-1,TRBJ1-4,TRBD1
TGCGCCAGCAGCTTGGAGCCAGGGGGGCCAAGCACAGATACGCAGTATTTT,CASSLEPGGPSTDTQYF,few,TRBV5-1,TRBJ2-3,NA
TGTGCCAGCAGTTGGGCCCCTAATGAAAAACTGTTTTTT,CASSWAPNEKLFF,NA,TRBV5-5,TRBJ1-4,NA
TGTGCCAGCAGTTACACCCAGGGGTTCGAGCAGTACTTC,CASSYTQGFEQYF,NA,TRBV7-9,TRBJ2-7,NA
TGTGCCAGCAGTGAATTTAGCGGGGGGACCCAAGAGACCCAGTACTTC,CASSEFSGGTQETQYF,NA,TRBV2,TRBJ2-5,TRBD2
TGCGCCAGCAGCCTAGCGGGAGGGCGTGATACGCAGTATTTT,CASSLAGGRDTQYF,NA,TRBV4-3,TRBJ2-3,TRBD2
TGTGCCAGCAGCGGACCCCCGGGGGGCCTGGTTAGCACAGATACGCAGTATTTT,CASSGPPGGLVSTDTQYF,NA,TRBV7-2,TRBJ2-3,NA
TGTGCCAGCAGCATGGGCGGGTTGTTCGAAAAACTGTTTTTT,CASSMGGLFEKLFF,NA,TRBV6-2/TRBV6-3,TRBJ1-4,NA
TGCGCCAGCAGCTTGGGTTCGGACTCCCAAGAGACCCAGTACTTC,CASSLGSDSQETQYF,few,TRBV5-1,TRBJ2-5,NA
TGCGCCAGCAGTGATTTTGCCCGCGGTGGATACGAGCAGTACTTC,CASSDFARGGYEQYF,few,TRBV10-2,TRBJ2-7,NA
TGTGCCAGCAGTTCGACAGGGTCGTACTATGGCTACACCTTC,CASSSTGSYYGYTF,NA,TRBV6-5,TRBJ1-2,TRBD1